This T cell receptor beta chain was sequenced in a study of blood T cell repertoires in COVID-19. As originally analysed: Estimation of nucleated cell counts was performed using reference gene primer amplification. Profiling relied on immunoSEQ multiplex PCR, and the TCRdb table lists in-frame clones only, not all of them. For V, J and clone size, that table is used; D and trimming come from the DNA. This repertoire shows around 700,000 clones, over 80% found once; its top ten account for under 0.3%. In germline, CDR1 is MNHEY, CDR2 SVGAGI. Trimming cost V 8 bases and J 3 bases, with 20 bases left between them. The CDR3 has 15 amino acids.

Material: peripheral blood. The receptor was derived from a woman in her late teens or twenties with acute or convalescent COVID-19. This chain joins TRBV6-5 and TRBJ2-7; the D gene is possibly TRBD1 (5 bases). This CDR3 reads CASVMGPERVYEQYF. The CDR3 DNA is TGTGCCAGCGTAATGGGGCCAGAACGGGTCTACGAGCAGTACTTC.